The 24 T cell receptor beta chains below were found in one sample sequenced in a study of T-cell reconstitution after alpha-beta-depleted transplantation in children. Preparation of the TCRbeta library involved a method that used unique molecular identifiers. TCRdb independently ran MiXCR on the PCR reads; one entry per CDR3 protein. The table has around 450,000 distinct CDR3 sequences, about 11% seen once. The sample in question was PBMCs, obtained before TCRalphabeta/CD19-depleted stem cell transplant. The receptors were sampled from a child aged 2 to 15 with inherited bone marrow failure, due to receive a stem cell transplant.

This clonotype turned up a few times. The chain employs TRBV2 and TRBJ2-3; TRBD2 aligns across 8 bases. J lost 0 bases, V lost 7 bases, and 15 bases had no gene match. Germline-derived CDR1 and CDR2 are SNHLY and FYNNEI. The CDR3 runs 18 residues. CDR3 nucleotide sequence: TGTGCCAGCACTGGGTGGACTAGCTTCCCCCCTAGCACAGATACGCAGTATTTT. Residues: CASTGWTSFPPSTDTQYF.

This chain links TRBV12-3 or TRBV12-4 with TRBJ2-6; no reliable D call. The CDR3 is 15 amino acids. Trimming left V 6 bases short and J 1 base short, with 10 bases between. The CDR3 DNA follows: TGTGCCAGCAGCGTTCCCCGATCTGGGGCCAACGTCCTGACTTTC. This gives the protein CASSVPRSGANVLTF.

This clonotype has a count of ten or more. V usage is TRBV27 and J usage is TRBJ2-5; weak D call: TRBD1 (5 bases). The CDR3 consists of 14 residues. V dropped 0 bases and J dropped 5 bases, with 10 bases sitting between them. Germline V gene sequence: CDR1 MNHEY, CDR2 SMNVEV (reference sequence). CDR3 nucleotide sequence: TGTGCCAGCAGTTTATCGCCAGGGTGGGAGACCCAGTACTTC. This sequence encodes CASSLSPGWETQYF.

V gene TRBV12-3 or TRBV12-4 combines with J gene TRBJ2-4; D not certain. V was trimmed by 3 bases and J by 5 bases, leaving 8 bases between them. CDR3 size: 13 residues. The CDR3 DNA reads as TGTGCCAGCAGTTTCAGAGAAGAAAACATTCAGTACTTC. This codes for CASSFREENIQYF.

This clonotype has more than one count but fewer than ten. The genes are TRBV29-1 and TRBJ1-2; no firm D call. V lost 6 bases and J lost 4, with 18 bases in between. This CDR3 is built from 14 residues. The germline V gene encodes CDR1 SQVTM and CDR2 ANQGSEA. The CDR3 here is CSVHLSGVSYGYTF. CDR3 bases: TGCAGCGTGCACCTGTCGGGCGTCAGCTATGGCTACACCTTC.

In this sample, this clonotype turned up many times. The genes are TRBV7-8 and TRBJ2-7; tentatively, D is TRBD2 (5 bases). In germline, CDR1 is SGHVS, CDR2 FQNEAQ. V lost 1 base, J lost 2 bases, and 15 bases lay in between. The CDR3 sequence is 16 residues long. The CDR3 spells CASSLGGADGAYEQYF. The CDR3 DNA is TGTGCCAGCAGCTTAGGGGGAGCGGACGGAGCCTACGAGCAGTACTTC.

The sample holds a few counts of this clonotype. The V call is TRBV5-1, the J call TRBJ1-4, with D uncertain. Trimming took 1 base from V and 0 from J, leaving 7 bases between them. Germline assignment: CDR1 SGHRS and CDR2 YFSETQ. This CDR3 has 15 amino acids. The CDR3 DNA reads TGCGCCAGCAGCTTGTTTCCTGCAACTAATGAAAAACTGTTTTTT. This encodes CASSLFPATNEKLFF.

This sequence joins TRBV12-3 or TRBV12-4 and TRBJ2-6; tentatively, D is TRBD1 or TRBD2 (6 bases each). The V gene lost 8 bases and the J gene lost 0 bases, with 17 bases spanning the gap. The CDR3 totals 17 residues. The CDR3 nucleotides read TGTGCCAGCTTCCCTAGTCCGGGGGCCTCTGGGGCCAACGTCCTGACTTTC. Translating gives CASFPSPGASGANVLTF.

The table lists this clonotype with a few counts. The chain joins TRBV7-9 to TRBJ2-1, with 9 bases that match TRBD2. The germline gives CDR1 SEHNR, CDR2 FQNEAQ (reference sequence). The CDR3 is 15 residues long. Unmatched junction bases numbered 10, after V lost 4 bases and J lost 9 bases. The DNA for the CDR3 is TGTGCCAGCAGCTCTCGAGGGACTAGCCGGGGTGAGCAGTTCTTC. Protein product: CASSSRGTSRGEQFF.

This clonotype has more than one count but fewer than ten. The CDR3 region is CAWSVLGTVNTEAFF. Here the CDR3 DNA reads TGTGCCTGGAGTGTACTTGGGACAGTAAACACTGAAGCTTTCTTT. V and J are TRBV30 and TRBJ1-1; 7 bases align to TRBD1. The germline CDR1 and CDR2 sequences are GTSNPN and SVGIG (reference sequence). The CDR3 length is 15 residues. The ends lost 0 bases at V and 2 bases at J; junction bases unmatched: 6.

This clonotype has a handful of counts. This chain joins TRBV7-9 and TRBJ2-5, with a tentative D call TRBD1 (6 bases). Germline V gives CDR1 SEHNR, CDR2 FQNEAQ (reference sequence). V was trimmed by 2 bases and J by 4 bases, leaving 17 bases between them. CDR3 size: 16 residues. The CDR3 spells CASSLTPPGAPETQYF. In DNA, the CDR3 is TGTGCCAGCAGCTTAACCCCCCCAGGGGCGCCAGAGACCCAGTACTTC. Full variable domain (rest looked up from reference TRBV7-9 and TRBJ2-5): DTGVSQNPRHKITKRGQNVTFRCDPISEHNRLYWYRQTLGQGPEFLTYFQNEAQLEKSRLLSDRFSAERPKGSFSTLEIQRTEQGDSAMYLCASSLTPPGAPETQYFGPGTRLLVL.

The chain links TRBV4-3 to TRBJ2-7; tentative D call: TRBD2 (5 bases). Germline V gene data show CDR1 as LGHNA and CDR2 as YSLEER. The CDR3 runs to 14 residues. Trimming removed 1 base at V and 12 bases at J, with 19 bases between. The CDR3 loop is CASSQALTGNPTYF. As DNA, the CDR3 is TGCGCCAGCAGCCAAGCACTAACCGGGAACCCTACGTACTTC.

The rearrangement uses TRBV19 and TRBJ2-1; 8 bases fit TRBD2. The CDR3 has 17 residues. V trimming: 3 bases; J trimming: 8 bases; junction bases outside the gene matches: 15. Looked up from germline, CDR1 is LNHDA and CDR2 is SQIVND (reference sequence). The CDR3 region is CASSISFGRGYVDEQFF. DNA of the CDR3: TGTGCCAGTAGTATCTCCTTCGGGAGGGGCTATGTCGATGAGCAGTTCTTC.

The rearrangement links TRBV2 to TRBJ2-7; D gene uncertain. In germline, CDR1 is SNHLY, CDR2 FYNNEI. Trimming left V 0 bases short and J 6 bases short, with 12 bases between. The CDR3 loop spans 14 amino acids. CDR3 residues: CASSEANRPPEQYF. In nucleotides, the CDR3 is TGTGCCAGCAGTGAAGCGAATAGACCGCCCGAGCAGTACTTC.

This clonotype was found many times. The rearrangement uses TRBV7-9 and TRBJ2-1; D possibly matches TRBD1 or TRBD2 (5 bases each). CDR3 length: 14 residues. The V end lost 3 bases, the J end lost 8 bases, and 14 bases lay between the germline ends. The germline V gene has CDR1 SEHNR and CDR2 FQNEAQ (reference sequence). CDR3 nucleotides: TGTGCCAGCAGCTTTGGGGGAGCTTTCGATGAGCAGTTCTTC. Protein: CASSFGGAFDEQFF.

This clonotype was seen repeatedly, ten times or more. This sequence joins TRBV7-2 and TRBJ2-2; tentative D call: TRBD2 (5 bases). Deletions cut 5 bases from V and 0 bases from J, with 10 bases between. Germline CDR1 reads SGHTA; CDR2 reads FQGNSA. This CDR3 is built from 15 residues. The CDR3 region has the DNA TGTGCCAGCAGCCGGAGAGGGACGAACACCGGGGAGCTGTTTTTT. This encodes CASSRRGTNTGELFF.

This clonotype occurred many times. V is TRBV12-3 or TRBV12-4 and J is TRBJ1-1; D not certain. The V and J ends lost 3 bases and 7 bases respectively, with 15 bases between them. This CDR3 region has 14 residues. CDR3 sequence reads: CASSFSWVQVEAFF. Written as DNA, the CDR3 is TGTGCCAGCAGTTTCAGCTGGGTCCAAGTTGAAGCTTTCTTT.

This clonotype came up many times. The gene calls are TRBV29-1 and TRBJ2-1; unclear D gene. This CDR3 comprises 17 residues. Per the germline V gene, CDR1 is SQVTM and CDR2 is ANQGSEA. V was pared by 6 bases and J by 9 bases, with 30 bases between. The CDR3 coding sequence is TGCAGCGTGCCCAAGTCGGTGGAGACCCACTTCTTTGGTGAGCAGTTCTTC. Amino acid sequence: CSVPKSVETHFFGEQFF.

This sequence joins TRBV20-1 and TRBJ2-3, with D unresolved. Germline V gives CDR1 DFQATT, CDR2 SNEGSKA (reference sequence). The ends were cut back, 0 bases at V and 2 bases at J, with 15 bases in the middle. This CDR3 has 16 residues. As DNA, the CDR3 is TGCAGTGCTAGAGATCTTGACTGGGCCTACACAGATACGCAGTATTTT. The encoded protein is CSARDLDWAYTDTQYF.

The chain is built from TRBV12-3 or TRBV12-4 and TRBJ2-2; D is unresolved. The CDR3 is 13 residues long. Trimming removed 4 bases from V and 7 bases from J, with 10 bases in between. Here the CDR3 DNA reads TGTGCCAGCAGTTACGAGTGGGACGGGGAGCTGTTTTTT. It is translated as CASSYEWDGELFF.

The J gene is TRBJ2-2, the V gene TRBV7-9, with D possibly matching TRBD2 (5 bases). Trimming took off 5 bases at V and 6 bases at J, with 7 bases between the two ends. Per the germline V gene, CDR1 is SEHNR and CDR2 is FQNEAQ (reference sequence). The CDR3 spans 12 residues. CDR3 nucleotides: TGTGCCAGCAGCGGGCGGGCCGGGGAGCTGTTTTTT. Protein sequence: CASSGRAGELFF.

This clonotype was seen many times. The chain couples TRBV12-3 or TRBV12-4 to TRBJ2-7; D not certain. Trimming cost V 2 bases and J 3 bases, with 11 bases left between them. The CDR3 sequence is 14 residues long. The CDR3 DNA sequence: TGTGCCAGCAGTTTAAGTGACGAGTTCTACGAGCAGTACTTC. It is translated as CASSLSDEFYEQYF.

This clonotype has at least ten counts. The chain couples TRBV5-1 to TRBJ2-1, with D possibly matching TRBD1 (6 bases). The CDR3 has 14 residues. V gave up 4 bases and J gave up 6 bases, with 14 bases separating them. Germline V gene data show CDR1 as SGHRS and CDR2 as YFSETQ. This CDR3 is CASSPRTAPNEQFF. CDR3 bases: TGCGCCAGCAGCCCAAGGACAGCTCCCAATGAGCAGTTCTTC.

This clonotype has just a few counts. This chain links TRBV6-2 or TRBV6-3 with TRBJ1-2, with D maybe TRBD1 (6 bases). Germline V gene data show CDR1 as MNHEY and CDR2 as SVGEGT. The CDR3 has 15 residues. Trimming cost V 4 bases and J 7 bases, with 19 bases left between them. CDR3 coding DNA: TGTGCCAGCAGTTCTTGGAACAGGGCAGCGGTTGGCTACACCTTC. Protein: CASSSWNRAAVGYTF.